This T cell receptor beta chain was retrieved from a study of cytomegalovirus exposure and HLA in healthy donors. Broader study findings: Usually a TCR sequence was rare, but some public TCRs were found in many donors. In a later analysis, V- and J-gene trimming of beta chains associated with a DCLRE1C missense variant, replicated independently. Most likely, a cluster of highly shared sequence variants arose as a sequencing artifact. The authors assumed roughly uniform sequencing depth across donors for presence/absence analyses.

PCR was performed using 60 Vbeta and 13 Jbeta primers. Sequenced by immunoSEQ multiplex PCR; TCRdb stores in-frame clones only, minus some. The data hold some 130,000 clones, with 70% to 80% observed a single time. As to this clone: Its antigen is as yet unknown.

The V gene's germline CDR1 is SGHTS and CDR2 YDEGEE. V was trimmed by 1 base and J by 2 bases, leaving 6 bases between them. The CDR3 length is 13 residues. This sequence was found in a man in his thirties or forties in good health and CMV-seronegative. The chain links TRBV5-8 to TRBJ1-1; unclear D gene. Sequencing used PBMCs. The CDR3 region is CASSLQLNTEAFF. In DNA, the CDR3 is TGTGCCAGCAGCTTGCAACTTAACACTGAAGCTTTCTTT.